One and the same sample provided the 5 T cell receptor beta chains below, sequenced in a study of blood T cell repertoires in COVID-19. The method was immunoSEQ multiplex PCR; TCRdb's version includes in-frame clones alone and lacks a portion of them. The data hold roughly 220,000 clones, with 80% to 90% observed a single time. Sequenced input: peripheral blood. The receptors were sampled from a man in his fifties or sixties who had recovered from COVID-19.

Here the CDR3 DNA reads TGTGCCAGCGCCGTAACCGGGACAGTGCCCTACGAGCAGTACTTC. Its translation: CASAVTGTVPYEQYF. The rearrangement uses TRBV27 and TRBJ2-7, with 7 bases lining up with TRBD1. V shed 8 bases, J shed 2 bases, and the junction held 12 bases outside the gene matches. CDR3 length equals 15 residues. Per the germline V gene, CDR1 is MNHEY and CDR2 is SMNVEV (reference sequence).

The V call is TRBV28, the J call TRBJ1-2; no firm D call. CDR1 MDHEN and CDR2 SYDVKM come from the germline V gene. V lost 10 bases to trimming and J lost 1 base, with 13 bases between them. CDR3 size: 13 residues. The CDR3 loop is CATAIRVNYGYTF. DNA for the CDR3: TGTGCCACCGCTATACGGGTTAACTATGGCTACACCTTC.

The chain links TRBV19 to TRBJ2-6; 8 bases are shared with TRBD2. CDR3 size: 17 residues. Germline values: CDR1 LNHDA, CDR2 SQIVND (reference sequence). V lost 6 bases and J lost 1; bases outside the gene matches: 8. The CDR3 is CASRRTGGDSGANVLTF. The DNA for the CDR3 is TGTGCCAGTAGGAGGACGGGAGGGGATTCTGGGGCCAACGTCCTGACTTTC.

This rearrangement joins TRBV5-8 to TRBJ2-1; 14 nucleotides align to TRBD2. Germline-derived CDR1 and CDR2 are SGHTS and YDEGEE. The V and J ends lost 4 bases and 9 bases, in that order; junction bases with no gene match: 9. The CDR3 consists of 16 residues. The CDR3 here is CASSRGTSGRGGEQFF. Here the CDR3 DNA reads TGTGCCAGCAGCCGGGGGACTAGCGGGAGAGGTGGTGAGCAGTTCTTC.

The chain couples TRBV6-5 to TRBJ1-6; 9 bases are a match to TRBD1. Germline V gene data show CDR1 as MNHEY and CDR2 as SVGAGI. The CDR3 totals 15 residues. The trim removed 6 bases at V and 10 bases at J, leaving 10 bases unmatched. In DNA form, the CDR3 reads TGTGCCAGCAGGCCGGGACAGGGAGGTGGATCACCCCTCCACTTT. Amino acid sequence: CASRPGQGGGSPLHF.